This is a list of T cell receptor beta chains from one sample in a study of blood T cell repertoires in COVID-19. Clones were read by immunoSEQ multiplex PCR, and TCRdb kept only the in-frame ones, dropping some. The sample lists under 75,000 clones; 65% to 80% were seen once. Sequenced sample: peripheral blood. The receptor source for this set is a woman aged 70-85 years with acute or convalescent COVID-19. CDR3s include the opening cysteine and the closing phenylalanine or tryptophan. The D gene is left open where the match is weak. The listing skips clone size in some rows; elsewhere it reads once, few, many or a size class.

>.|TRBV14|TRBJ1-1|.
TGTGCCAGCAGCCAAGGCAGTCCCAACACTGAAGCTTTCTTT
CASSQGSPNTEAFF
>.|TRBV7-9|TRBJ1-3|.
TGTGCCAGCAGGCCGGCGGCGTCCCCCAGAAACACCATATATTTT
CASRPAASPRNTIYF
>.|TRBV19|TRBJ1-5|.
TGTGCCAGTGTTGACAGGATCGATCAGCCCCAGCATTTT
CASVDRIDQPQHF
>.|TRBV24-1|TRBJ2-5|.
TGTGCCACCAGTGATTTGCTTCCGGGCGGGCGGGAGACCCAGTACTTC
CATSDLLPGGRETQYF
>.|TRBV15|TRBJ2-3|.
TGTGCCACCAGCCGAAAGGGGGATACGCAGTATTTT
CATSRKGDTQYF
>.|TRBV4-3|TRBJ2-3|.
TGCGCCAGCAGCCAAGATACGAGGGGGGGCGGGGGAGATACGCAGTATTTT
CASSQDTRGGGGDTQYF
>TRBD2|TRBV7-2|TRBJ2-7|.
TGTGCCAGCAGCTTAGGAGGAGCGGGGGGGCTCGAGCAGTACTTC
CASSLGGAGGLEQYF
>TRBD1|TRBV12-3/TRBV12-4|TRBJ2-7|few
TGTGCCAGCAGCGCACAGGGGTACAAGCAGTACTTC
CASSAQGYKQYF
>.|TRBV7-9|TRBJ2-2|.
TGTGCCAGCAGCTTTCTCGGGGAGCTGTTTTTT
CASSFLGELFF
>TRBD1|TRBV5-1|TRBJ2-7|.
TGCGCCAGCAGCTTCCAGGGGGTTTCCTACGAGCAGTACTTC
CASSFQGVSYEQYF
>.|TRBV4-2|TRBJ2-5|.
TGTGCCAGCAGCCGGCGGGGGACACAAGAGACCCAGTACTTC
CASSRRGTQETQYF